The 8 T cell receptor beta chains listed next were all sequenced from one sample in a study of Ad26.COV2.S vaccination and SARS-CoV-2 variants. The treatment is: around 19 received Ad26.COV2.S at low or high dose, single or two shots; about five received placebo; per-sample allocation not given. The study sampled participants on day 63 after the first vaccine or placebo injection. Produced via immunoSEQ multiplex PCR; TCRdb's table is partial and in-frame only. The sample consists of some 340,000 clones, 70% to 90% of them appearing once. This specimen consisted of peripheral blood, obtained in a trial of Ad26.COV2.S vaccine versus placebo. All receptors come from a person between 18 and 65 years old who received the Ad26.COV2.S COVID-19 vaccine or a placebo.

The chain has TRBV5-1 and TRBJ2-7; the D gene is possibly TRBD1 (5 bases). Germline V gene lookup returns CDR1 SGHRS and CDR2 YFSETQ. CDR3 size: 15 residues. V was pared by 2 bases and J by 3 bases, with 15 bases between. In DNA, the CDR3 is TGCGCCAGCAGCTTCACAGGAGCTCGCGGCTACGAGCAGTACTTC. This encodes CASSFTGARGYEQYF.

The DNA of the CDR3 is TGTGCCAGCAGCGTAATGGGGAGCCTGAACACTGAAGCTTTCTTT. Translating it yields CASSVMGSLNTEAFF. The chain joins TRBV9 to TRBJ1-1; D is ambiguous. There are 15 residues in the CDR3. Trimming stripped 1 base from V and 0 bases from J, with 10 bases between. The germline gives CDR1 SGDLS, CDR2 YYNGEE.

The CDR3 reads CASGQDSTSYEQYF. DNA for the CDR3: TGTGCCAGCGGACAGGACAGTACTTCCTACGAGCAGTACTTC. The J gene is TRBJ2-7, the V gene TRBV9; 7 bases are a match to TRBD1. V lost 7 bases to trimming and J lost 1 base; unmatched junction nucleotides: 8. The V gene's germline CDR1 is SGDLS and CDR2 YYNGEE. CDR3 length equals 14 residues.

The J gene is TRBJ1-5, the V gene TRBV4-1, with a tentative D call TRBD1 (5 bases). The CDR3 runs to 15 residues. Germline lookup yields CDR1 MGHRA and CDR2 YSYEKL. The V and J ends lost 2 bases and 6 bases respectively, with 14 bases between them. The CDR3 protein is CASSQPSRVGQPQHF. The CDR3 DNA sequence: TGCGCCAGCAGCCAACCTTCCAGGGTCGGTCAGCCCCAGCATTTT.

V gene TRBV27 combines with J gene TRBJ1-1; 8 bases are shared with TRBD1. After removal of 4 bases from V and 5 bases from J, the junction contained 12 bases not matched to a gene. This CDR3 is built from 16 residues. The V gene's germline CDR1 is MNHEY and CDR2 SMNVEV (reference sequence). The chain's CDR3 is CASSSDINRGTTEAFF. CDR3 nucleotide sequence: TGTGCCAGCAGTTCAGATATAAACAGGGGGACTACTGAAGCTTTCTTT.

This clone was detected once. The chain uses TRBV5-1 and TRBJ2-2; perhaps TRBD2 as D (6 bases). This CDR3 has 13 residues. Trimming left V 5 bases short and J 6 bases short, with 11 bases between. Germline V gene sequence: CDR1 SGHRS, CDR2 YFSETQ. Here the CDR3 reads CASRTRESGELFF. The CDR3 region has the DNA TGCGCCAGCAGAACTCGGGAGTCCGGGGAGCTGTTTTTT.

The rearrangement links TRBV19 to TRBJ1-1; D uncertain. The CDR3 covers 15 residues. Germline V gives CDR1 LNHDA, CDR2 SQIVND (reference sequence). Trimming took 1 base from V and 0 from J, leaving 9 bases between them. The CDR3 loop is CASSIGGNMNTEAFF. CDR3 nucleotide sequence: TGTGCCAGTAGTATAGGAGGGAACATGAACACTGAAGCTTTCTTT. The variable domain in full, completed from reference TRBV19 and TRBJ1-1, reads DGGITQSPKYLFRKEGQNVTLSCEQNLNHDAMYWYRQDPGQGLRLIYYSQIVNDFQKGDIAEGYSVSREKKESFPLTVTSAQKNPTAFYLCASSIGGNMNTEAFFGQGTRLTVV.

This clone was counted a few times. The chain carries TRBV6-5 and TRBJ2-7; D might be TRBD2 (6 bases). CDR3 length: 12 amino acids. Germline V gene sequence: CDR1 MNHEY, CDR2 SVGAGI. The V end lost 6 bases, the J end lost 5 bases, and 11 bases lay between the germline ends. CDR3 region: CASSTWGDEQYF. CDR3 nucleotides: TGTGCCAGCAGCACTTGGGGGGACGAGCAGTACTTC.